Sequencing of this T cell receptor (beta chain) was carried out in a study of cytomegalovirus exposure and HLA in healthy donors. Study as a whole: The approximately 120 validation repertoires, a later analysis reported, used the same platform as the roughly 610 first-cohort repertoires. Study-wide results and limits: The tendency of first-cohort TCR clusters to co-occur in the 100 to 150 validation repertoires was identified by a subsequent analysis. Reportedly, cytomegalovirus status was diagnosed with high sensitivity and specificity. The study listed roughly 160 cytomegalovirus-associated TCR beta chains.

Sequencing was performed with immunoSEQ multiplex PCR; in TCRdb, only in-frame clones are kept and a portion is missing. The top ten clones hold around 0.84% of a sample with about 340,000 clones, roughly 89% of them seen once. The CDR3 is 15 amino acids. Trimming removed 0 bases at V and 4 bases at J, with 14 bases between. In germline, CDR1 is SGHTS, CDR2 YDEGEE. Of note for this clone: Its antigen is not known.

The chain couples TRBV5-8 to TRBJ2-7; D not certain. The sequencing input was PBMCs. The origin of this receptor is a woman between 18 and 29 years old in good health and CMV-seronegative. The CDR3 sequence: CASSLGPILVYEQYF. The DNA for the CDR3 is TGTGCCAGCAGCTTGGGCCCTATTTTGGTTTACGAGCAGTACTTC.